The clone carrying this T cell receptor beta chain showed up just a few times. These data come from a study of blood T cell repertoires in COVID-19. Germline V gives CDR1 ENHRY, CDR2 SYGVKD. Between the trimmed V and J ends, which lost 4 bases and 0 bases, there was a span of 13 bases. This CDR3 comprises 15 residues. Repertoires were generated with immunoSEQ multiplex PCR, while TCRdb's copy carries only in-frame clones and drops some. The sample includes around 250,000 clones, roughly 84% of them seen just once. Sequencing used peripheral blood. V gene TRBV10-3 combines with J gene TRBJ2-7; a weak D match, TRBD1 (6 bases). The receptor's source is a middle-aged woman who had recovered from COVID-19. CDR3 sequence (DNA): TGTGCCATCAGTGGGGCCGGGACAACCTCCTACGAGCAGTACTTC. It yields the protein CAISGAGTTSYEQYF.